These 24 T cell receptor beta chains were all obtained from the same sample, sequenced in a study of neurological immune-mediated disorders. Time point indicated: longitudinal time-point 2. MiXCR was run by TCRdb on the 5' RACE reads, yielding one entry per CDR3 protein. The sample contains about 60,000 distinct CDR3 sequences, about 8.9% of which appear only once. Sequenced input: PBMCs. Source of these receptors: a man aged 25 to 40 in good health.

Ten or more counts support this clonotype. The gene calls are TRBV7-2 and TRBJ2-1; TRBD2 matches at 7 bases. The CDR3 is 18 residues long. Germline V gives CDR1 SGHTA, CDR2 FQGNSA. With 5 bases clipped from V and 0 bases from J, the junction kept 13 bases outside the gene matches. The CDR3 is CASSLWGGEKSSYNEQFF. As DNA, the CDR3 is TGTGCCAGCAGCCTCTGGGGGGGGGAGAAGAGCTCCTACAATGAGCAGTTCTTC.

This clonotype was counted once. The J gene is TRBJ2-1, the V gene TRBV20-1, with TRBD2 matching 8 bases. Trimming removed 0 bases from V and 13 bases from J; junction bases left unmatched: 14. The CDR3 contains 15 residues. Germline V gene sequence: CDR1 DFQATT, CDR2 SNEGSKA (reference sequence). The CDR3 nucleotides read TGCAGTGCTAGAGATATACTAGCGGACTACAATTATCAGTTCTTC. Translation: CSARDILADYNYQFF.

The sample holds many counts of this clonotype. This chain uses TRBV15 with TRBJ2-7; 7 bases agree with TRBD1. V shed 2 bases, J shed 3 bases, and the junction held 10 bases outside the gene matches. This CDR3 has 16 residues. CDR1 and CDR2 (germline): LNHNV, YYDKDF (reference sequence). The CDR3 reads CATSRTQGDRHYEQYF. The CDR3 DNA follows: TGTGCCACCAGCAGAACCCAAGGGGACAGACACTACGAGCAGTACTTC.

This clonotype was detected ten times or more. The genes are TRBV7-2 and TRBJ2-1, with 10 nucleotides matching TRBD2. Germline trimming cut 5 bases from V and 1 base from J; bases unmatched to any gene: 5. This CDR3 spans 16 amino acids. CDR1 and CDR2 (germline): SGHTA, FQGNSA. The DNA for the CDR3 is TGTGCCAGCAGCGGGCGACTAGCGGGTTCCTACAATGAGCAGTTCTTC. Translated: CASSGRLAGSYNEQFF.

This clonotype was detected ten times or more. This chain uses TRBV7-2 with TRBJ2-7; D is ambiguous. Germline V lookup: CDR1 SGHTA, CDR2 FQGNSA. Trimming cost V 3 bases and J 7 bases, with 13 bases left between them. The CDR3 is 13 amino acids. In DNA form, the CDR3 reads TGTGCCAGCAGCTTGGTGAAGATCGGAGAGCAGTACTTC. Protein sequence: CASSLVKIGEQYF.

This clonotype was found many times. The chain employs TRBV30 and TRBJ1-5; no clear D. The CDR3 runs 13 residues. Trimming took off 0 bases at V and 4 bases at J, with 7 bases between the two ends. Germline CDR1 GTSNPN, CDR2 SVGIG (reference sequence). CDR3 in amino acids: CAWSVAGNQPQHF. The CDR3 bases are TGTGCCTGGAGTGTCGCGGGAAATCAGCCCCAGCATTTT.

At least ten counts were recorded for this clonotype. For the CDR3, the DNA is TGTGCCAGTAGTATTGTCGCTTCGAACACCGGGGAGCTGTTTTTT. This gives the protein CASSIVASNTGELFF. This chain links TRBV19 with TRBJ2-2; D unresolved. Germline values: CDR1 LNHDA, CDR2 SQIVND (reference sequence). Trimming shortened V by 3 bases and J by 0 bases, and 8 bases separated the two germline ends. The CDR3 is made up of 15 amino acids.

This clonotype was picked up many times. The V and J genes are TRBV9 and TRBJ2-2; D remains ambiguous. Trimming shortened V by 7 bases and J by 2 bases, and 12 bases separated the two germline ends. The germline V gene encodes CDR1 SGDLS and CDR2 YYNGEE. The CDR3 is 14 residues long. CDR3 DNA: TGTGCCAGCGGAGCGATCCTTAACACCGGGGAGCTGTTTTTT. This encodes CASGAILNTGELFF.

This clonotype has at least ten counts. The chain is built from TRBV12-3 or TRBV12-4 and TRBJ2-7; TRBD1 is a possible D gene (5 bases). Trimming shortened V by 5 bases and J by 2 bases, and 16 bases separated the two germline ends. This CDR3 has 15 residues. The CDR3 DNA reads TGTGCCAGCAGTATAGACAGACAAGGACCCTACGAGCAGTACTTC. Translated, it gives CASSIDRQGPYEQYF.

This clonotype was detected many times. A read error may account for a junction end that differs from germline. The rearrangement links TRBV7-9 to TRBJ2-7; 7 bases align to TRBD1. This CDR3 has 11 residues. Germline CDR1 is SEHNR and CDR2 is FQNEAQ (reference sequence). CDR3 DNA: TGTGCCAGCAGCCAGGGACAGTCCGCTACCTTC. Protein: CASSQGQSATF.

This clonotype was seen ten or more times. The V gene is TRBV10-1, the J gene TRBJ2-1, with D perhaps matching TRBD2 (5 bases). V lost 6 bases, J lost 3 bases, and 9 bases lay in between. Germline values: CDR1 WNHNN, CDR2 SYGVQD (reference sequence). This CDR3 has 13 residues. CDR3 protein: CASSLTSYNEQFF. CDR3 DNA sequence: TGCGCCAGCAGCCTCACTAGCTACAATGAGCAGTTCTTC.

This clonotype has ten or more counts. The V call is TRBV6-5, the J call TRBJ2-7; TRBD1 agrees at 10 bases. The CDR3 runs 14 residues. With 6 bases clipped from V and 3 bases from J, the junction kept 5 bases outside the gene matches. Germline CDR1 MNHEY, CDR2 SVGAGI. Here the CDR3 reads CASSSGTGDYEQYF. In nucleotides, the CDR3 is TGTGCCAGCAGCTCGGGGACAGGGGACTACGAGCAGTACTTC.

This clonotype was counted ten times or more. The J gene is TRBJ2-3, the V gene TRBV20-1; the match to TRBD2 covers 9 bases. Germline V gene lookup returns CDR1 DFQATT and CDR2 SNEGSKA (reference sequence). J was trimmed by 7 bases and V by 5 bases; bases with no gene match: 7. This CDR3 spans 13 amino acids. As DNA, the CDR3 is TGCAGTGCTCGGTCTAGCGGGACTAATACGCAGTATTTT. As protein: CSARSSGTNTQYF.

The chain links TRBV20-1 to TRBJ2-4, with D maybe TRBD1 (6 bases). V was clipped by 6 bases and J by 3 bases, with 12 bases between them. The CDR3 runs 13 residues. CDR1 DFQATT and CDR2 SNEGSKA come from the germline V gene (reference sequence). In nucleotides, the CDR3 is TGCAGTGCAACGGGACAAAACAAAAACATTCAGTACTTC. Its translation is CSATGQNKNIQYF.

This clonotype was seen repeatedly, ten times or more. The chain couples TRBV7-9 to TRBJ2-1; D tentatively reads TRBD1 or TRBD2 (5 bases each). Trimming removed 2 bases from V and 5 bases from J, with 13 bases in between. This CDR3 spans 15 amino acids. In germline, CDR1 is SEHNR, CDR2 FQNEAQ (reference sequence). The DNA for the CDR3 is TGTGCCAGCAGCTTAAGTGCCGGGACCGACAATGAGCAGTTCTTC. Protein product: CASSLSAGTDNEQFF.

This clonotype was seen at least ten times. The rearrangement links TRBV6-5 to TRBJ1-2; no reliable D call. The CDR3 extends over 11 amino acids. Looked up from germline, CDR1 is MNHEY and CDR2 is SVGAGI. V lost 8 bases and J 2 bases, leaving 6 bases between the germline ends. The CDR3 sequence is CASHSNYGYTF. CDR3 bases: TGTGCCAGCCACTCCAACTATGGCTACACCTTC.

This clonotype occurred many times. The chain joins TRBV29-1 to TRBJ1-5; D is ambiguous. V was cut by 3 bases and J by 7 bases, with 16 bases left in between. The CDR3 covers 14 residues. Germline V gene sequence: CDR1 SQVTM, CDR2 ANQGSEA. CDR3 nucleotide sequence: TGCAGCGTTGATCTCAGGTTCAGAGGGCAGCCCCAGCATTTT. Its protein is CSVDLRFRGQPQHF. The entire variable domain, with the rest obtained from reference TRBV29-1 and TRBJ1-5, is as follows: SAVISQKPSRDICQRGTSLTIQCQVDSQVTMMFWYRQQPGQSLTLIATANQGSEATYESGFVIDKFPISRPNLTFSTLTVSNMSPEDSSIYLCSVDLRFRGQPQHFGDGTRLSIL.

This clonotype appeared many times. V gene TRBV3-1 combines with J gene TRBJ2-5, with D unresolved. The CDR3 runs 15 residues. Germline CDR1 is LGHDT and CDR2 is YNNKEL (reference sequence). V was trimmed by 3 bases and J by 0 bases, leaving 11 bases between them. The CDR3 DNA is TGTGCCAGCAGCCATCCCGGACGCCACCAAGAGACCCAGTACTTC. This gives the protein CASSHPGRHQETQYF.

The sample holds many counts of this clonotype. The V gene is TRBV4-2, the J gene TRBJ1-1, with TRBD1 matching 7 bases. The CDR3 is 15 amino acids. Germline assignment: CDR1 LGHNA and CDR2 YNFKEQ. The trim removed 4 bases at V and 5 bases at J, leaving 10 bases unmatched. CDR3: CASSRRQGPETEAFF. In DNA form, the CDR3 reads TGTGCCAGCAGCCGAAGACAGGGCCCGGAGACTGAAGCTTTCTTT.

This clonotype was seen ten or more times. The chain couples TRBV5-1 to TRBJ1-6; 8 nucleotides match TRBD1. The ends lost 0 bases at V and 7 bases at J; junction bases unmatched: 3. This CDR3 has 15 amino acids. The germline V gene has CDR1 SGHRS and CDR2 YFSETQ. The CDR3 sequence is CASSLDQGANSPLHF. CDR3 DNA: TGCGCCAGCAGCTTGGATCAGGGGGCGAATTCACCCCTCCACTTT.

The table lists this clonotype with many counts. The chain couples TRBV4-1 to TRBJ1-5; D gene ambiguous. The germline V and J ends were trimmed by 0 bases and 6 bases, with 24 bases remaining between them. Looked up from germline, CDR1 is MGHRA and CDR2 is YSYEKL. The CDR3 loop spans 19 amino acids. CDR3 in amino acids: CASSQDSVPDLLWVQPQHF. The DNA for the CDR3 is TGCGCCAGCAGCCAAGACTCCGTACCCGACCTTTTGTGGGTTCAGCCCCAGCATTTT.

This clonotype was picked up many times. The gene calls are TRBV28 and TRBJ2-7; D is uncertain. In germline, CDR1 is MDHEN, CDR2 SYDVKM. The ends were cut back, 1 base at V and 3 bases at J, with 4 bases in the middle. This CDR3 has 12 residues. The CDR3 DNA is TGTGCCAGCAGTTTATCCGACTACGAGCAGTACTTC. Translation gives CASSLSDYEQYF.

This clonotype was counted at least ten times. The chain links TRBV12-3 or TRBV12-4 to TRBJ2-5; 7 bases are a match to TRBD2. V was clipped by 6 bases and J by 4 bases; unmatched bases: 5. The CDR3 is 13 residues long. The CDR3 sequence is CASSRGLRETQYF. The DNA of the CDR3 is TGTGCCAGCAGCCGGGGACTAAGAGAGACCCAGTACTTC.

This clonotype has at least ten counts. The chain combines TRBV20-1 with TRBJ1-2; TRBD1 might be the D (6 bases). The CDR3 consists of 16 residues. CDR1 and CDR2 (germline): DFQATT, SNEGSKA (reference sequence). Trimming took 0 bases from V and 8 from J, leaving 22 bases between them. This chain's CDR3 is CSARDEVEQGRQGYTF. The CDR3 nucleotides are TGCAGTGCTAGAGATGAAGTCGAACAGGGTCGTCAGGGCTACACCTTC.